This is a list of T cell receptor beta chains from one sample in a study of graft-versus-host responses after intestinal transplantation. The antigens for these receptors are not known. This table comes from immunoSEQ multiplex PCR, and its TCRdb copy is limited to in-frame clones, with some not included. The table lists around 100,000 clones, 85% to 95% of them singletons. Sample: unstimulated CD8+ T cells sorted from spleen or lymph node cells, taken before transplant. Receptors originate from a human donor who was the organ donor for an intestinal transplant. Both conserved end residues are trimmed from each CDR3. Clone size is not always given. Where it is, it says once, few, many or a class for expanded clones.

TRBJ2-3 | TRBV6-7 | NA | ASSYPRPLWGPDTQY
TRBJ2-1 | TRBV11-3 | NA | ASALAGGSSKEQF
TRBJ2-5 | TRBV6-6 | NA | ASSRTGIETQY
TRBJ1-1 | TRBV27 | NA | ASSVAALTNTEAF
TRBJ2-1 | TRBV6-1 | once | ASSEFGAGGRNEQF
TRBJ2-3 | TRBV5-4 | NA | ASSLATRKTDTQY
TRBJ2-1 | TRBV5-4 | once | ASSLRLAGPYNEQF
TRBJ1-2 | TRBV2 | NA | ASTGGYGYT
TRBJ2-3 | TRBV29-1 | NA | SVGTSGISDTQY
TRBJ2-7 | TRBV4-2 | NA | ASSQVLGSSYEQY
TRBJ2-1 | TRBV10-3 | NA | AISSGTSPYNEQF
TRBJ2-2 | TRBV5-6 | NA | ASSFASNTGELF
TRBJ1-1 | TRBV25-1 | NA | ATETGSEAF
TRBJ2-1 | TRBV4-2 | NA | ASSPKAGAPNNEQF
TRBJ2-5 | TRBV4-1 | NA | ASSQVRTAQETQY
TRBJ2-3 | TRBV6-5 | NA | ASSYHTSGLTDTQY